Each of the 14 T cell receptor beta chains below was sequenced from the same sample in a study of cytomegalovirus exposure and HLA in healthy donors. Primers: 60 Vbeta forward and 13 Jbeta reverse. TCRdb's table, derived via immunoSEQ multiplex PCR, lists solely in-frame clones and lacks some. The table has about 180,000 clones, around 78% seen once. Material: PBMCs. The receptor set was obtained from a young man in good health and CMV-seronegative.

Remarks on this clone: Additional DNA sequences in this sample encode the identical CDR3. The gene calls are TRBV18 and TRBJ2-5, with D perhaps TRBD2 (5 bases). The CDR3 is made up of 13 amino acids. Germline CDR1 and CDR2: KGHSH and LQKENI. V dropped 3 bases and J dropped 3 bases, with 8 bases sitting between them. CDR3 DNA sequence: TGTGCCAGCTCACCGTGGCGGGAAGAGACCCAGTACTTC. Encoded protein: CASSPWREETQYF. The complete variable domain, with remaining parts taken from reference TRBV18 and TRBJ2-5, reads NAGVMQNPRHLVRRRGQEARLRCSPMKGHSHVYWYRQLPEEGLKFMVYLQKENIIDESGMPKERFSAEFPKEGPSILRIQQVVRGDSAAYFCASSPWREETQYFGPGTRLLVL.

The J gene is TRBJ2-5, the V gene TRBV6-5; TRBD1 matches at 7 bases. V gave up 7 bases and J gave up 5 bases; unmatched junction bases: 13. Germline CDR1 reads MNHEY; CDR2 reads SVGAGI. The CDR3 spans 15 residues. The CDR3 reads CASTRDSPRGETQYF. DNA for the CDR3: TGTGCCAGCACCAGGGACAGCCCTAGGGGGGAGACCCAGTACTTC.

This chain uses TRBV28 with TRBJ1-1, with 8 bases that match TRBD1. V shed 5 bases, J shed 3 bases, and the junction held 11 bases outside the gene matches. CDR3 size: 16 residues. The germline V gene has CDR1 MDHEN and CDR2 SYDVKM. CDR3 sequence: CASSPGTGFRDTEAFF. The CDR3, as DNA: TGTGCCAGCAGTCCGGGGACAGGCTTTAGGGACACTGAAGCTTTCTTT.

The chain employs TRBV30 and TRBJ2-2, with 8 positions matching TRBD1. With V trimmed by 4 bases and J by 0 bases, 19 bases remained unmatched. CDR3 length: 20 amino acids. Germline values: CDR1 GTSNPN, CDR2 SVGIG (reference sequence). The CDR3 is CAWTGSFIGQGAANTGELFF. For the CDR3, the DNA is TGTGCCTGGACTGGGTCTTTTATCGGACAGGGAGCCGCGAACACCGGGGAGCTGTTTTTT.

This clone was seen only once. The CDR3 loop is CAWSPGTAEAFF. In nucleotides, the CDR3 is TGTGCCTGGAGTCCCGGGACAGCTGAAGCTTTCTTT. The rearrangement joins TRBV30 to TRBJ1-1; 7 nucleotides line up with TRBD1. The V gene end was trimmed by 2 bases and the J gene end by 6 bases; junction bases not matched to a gene: 3. This CDR3 is built from 12 residues. Germline V CDR1 and CDR2: GTSNPN, SVGIG (reference sequence).

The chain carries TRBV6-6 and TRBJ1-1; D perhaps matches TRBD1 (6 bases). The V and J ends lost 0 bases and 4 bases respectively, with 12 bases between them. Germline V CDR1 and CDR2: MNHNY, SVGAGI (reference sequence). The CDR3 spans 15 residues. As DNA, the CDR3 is TGTGCCAGCAGTTACTCTGCAGGGGAGAGCACTGAAGCTTTCTTT. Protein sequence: CASSYSAGESTEAFF.

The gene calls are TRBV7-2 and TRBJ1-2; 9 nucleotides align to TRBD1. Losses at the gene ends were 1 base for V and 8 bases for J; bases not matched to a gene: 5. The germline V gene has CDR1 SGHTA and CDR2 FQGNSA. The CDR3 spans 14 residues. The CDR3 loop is CASSLGDRARGYTF. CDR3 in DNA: TGTGCCAGCAGCTTAGGGGACAGGGCCCGGGGCTACACCTTC.

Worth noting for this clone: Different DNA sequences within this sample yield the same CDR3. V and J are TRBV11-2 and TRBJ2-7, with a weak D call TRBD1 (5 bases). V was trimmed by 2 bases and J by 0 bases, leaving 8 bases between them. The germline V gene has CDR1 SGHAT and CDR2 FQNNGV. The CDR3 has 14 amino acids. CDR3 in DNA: TGTGCCAGCAGCTTATTGACAGTCTCCTACGAGCAGTACTTC. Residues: CASSLLTVSYEQYF.

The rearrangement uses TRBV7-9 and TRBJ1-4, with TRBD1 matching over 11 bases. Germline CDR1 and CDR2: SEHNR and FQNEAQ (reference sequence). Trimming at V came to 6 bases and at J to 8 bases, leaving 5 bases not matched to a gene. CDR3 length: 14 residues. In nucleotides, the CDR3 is TGTGCCAGCAGAAGGACAGGGGGCAAGGAAAAACTGTTTTTT. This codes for CASRRTGGKEKLFF.

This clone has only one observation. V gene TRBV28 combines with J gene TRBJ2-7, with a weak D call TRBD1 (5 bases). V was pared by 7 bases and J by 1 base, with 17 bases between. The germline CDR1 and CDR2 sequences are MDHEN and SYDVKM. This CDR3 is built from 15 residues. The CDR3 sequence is CASTRRNRFSYEQYF. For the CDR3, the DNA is TGTGCCAGCACCCGACGGAACAGGTTTTCCTACGAGCAGTACTTC. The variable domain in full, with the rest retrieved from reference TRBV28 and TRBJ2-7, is DVKVTQSSRYLVKRTGEKVFLECVQDMDHENMFWYRQDPGLGLRLIYFSYDVKMKEKGDIPEGYSVSREKKERFSLILESASTNQTSMYLCASTRRNRFSYEQYFGPGTRLTVT.

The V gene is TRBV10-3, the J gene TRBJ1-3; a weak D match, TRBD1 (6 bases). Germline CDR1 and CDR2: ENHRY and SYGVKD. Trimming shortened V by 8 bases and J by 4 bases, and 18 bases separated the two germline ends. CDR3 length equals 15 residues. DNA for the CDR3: TGTGCCATCCGAAACTTTACAGGGCTAGGAAACACCATATATTTT. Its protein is CAIRNFTGLGNTIYF.

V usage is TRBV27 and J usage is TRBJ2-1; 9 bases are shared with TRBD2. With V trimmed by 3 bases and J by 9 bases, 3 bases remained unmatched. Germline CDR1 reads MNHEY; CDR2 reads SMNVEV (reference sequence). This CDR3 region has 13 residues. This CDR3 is CASSLLAGSEQFF. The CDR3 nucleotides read TGTGCCAGCAGTTTGCTAGCGGGGAGTGAGCAGTTCTTC.

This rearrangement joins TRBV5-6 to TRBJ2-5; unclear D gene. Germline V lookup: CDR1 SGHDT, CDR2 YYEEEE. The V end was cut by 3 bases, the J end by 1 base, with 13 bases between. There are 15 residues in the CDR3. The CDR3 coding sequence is TGTGCCAGCAGCTCCCCGTTTTGGGCCCAAGAGACCCAGTACTTC. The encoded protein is CASSSPFWAQETQYF.

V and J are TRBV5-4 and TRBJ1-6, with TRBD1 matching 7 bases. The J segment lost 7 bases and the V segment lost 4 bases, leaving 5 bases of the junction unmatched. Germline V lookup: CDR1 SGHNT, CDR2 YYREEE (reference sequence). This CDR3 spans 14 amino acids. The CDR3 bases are TGTGCCAGCAGCCTGGGACAGACGAATTCACCCCTCCACTTT. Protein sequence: CASSLGQTNSPLHF.